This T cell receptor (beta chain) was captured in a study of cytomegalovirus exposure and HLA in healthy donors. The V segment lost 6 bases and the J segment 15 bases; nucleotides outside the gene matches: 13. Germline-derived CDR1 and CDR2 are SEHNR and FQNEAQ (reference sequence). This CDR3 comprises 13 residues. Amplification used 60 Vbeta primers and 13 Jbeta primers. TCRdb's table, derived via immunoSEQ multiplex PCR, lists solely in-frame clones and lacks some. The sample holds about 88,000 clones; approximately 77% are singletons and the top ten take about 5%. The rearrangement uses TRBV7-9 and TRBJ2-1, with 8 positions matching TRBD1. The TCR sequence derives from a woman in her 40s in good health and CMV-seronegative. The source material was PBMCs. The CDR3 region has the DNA TGTGCCAGCAGTCGAGAGACGGGACAGGTTTTGTTCTTC. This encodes CASSRETGQVLFF.